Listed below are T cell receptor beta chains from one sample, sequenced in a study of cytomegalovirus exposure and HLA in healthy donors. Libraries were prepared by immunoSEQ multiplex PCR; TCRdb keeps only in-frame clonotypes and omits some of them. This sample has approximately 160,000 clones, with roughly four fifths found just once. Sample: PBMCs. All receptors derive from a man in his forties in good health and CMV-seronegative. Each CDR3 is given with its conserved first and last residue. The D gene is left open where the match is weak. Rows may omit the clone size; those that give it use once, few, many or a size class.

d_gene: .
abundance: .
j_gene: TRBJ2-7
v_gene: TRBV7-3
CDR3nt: TGTGCCAGCAGCTCAGAGGGCGGGGCCCCACTTTACTTC
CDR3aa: CASSSEGGAPLYF

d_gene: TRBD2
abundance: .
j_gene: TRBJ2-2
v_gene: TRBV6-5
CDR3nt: TGTGCCAGCAACCCCGGGACTAAGGCCGGGGAGCTGTTTTTT
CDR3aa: CASNPGTKAGELFF

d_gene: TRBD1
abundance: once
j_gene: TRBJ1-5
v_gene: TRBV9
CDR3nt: TGTGCCAGCAGCCCTACAGGGGACGATCAGCCCCAGCATTTT
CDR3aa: CASSPTGDDQPQHF

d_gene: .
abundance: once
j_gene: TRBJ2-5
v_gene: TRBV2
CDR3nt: TGTGCCAGCAGGCAAGGGGGAGAGACCCAGTACTTC
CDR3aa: CASRQGGETQYF

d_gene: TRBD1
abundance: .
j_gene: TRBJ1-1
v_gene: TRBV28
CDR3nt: TGTGCCAGCCTCGGACAGGTTAACACTGAAGCTTTCTTT
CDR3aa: CASLGQVNTEAFF

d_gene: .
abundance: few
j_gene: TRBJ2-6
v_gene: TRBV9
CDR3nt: TGTGCCAGCAGCGTAGGCATCTGGGGCGGCAGGGGGGTCTCTGGGGCCAACGGCCTGACTTTC
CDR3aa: CASSVGIWGGRGVSGANGLTF

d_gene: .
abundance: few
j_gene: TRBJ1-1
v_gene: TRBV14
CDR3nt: TGTGCCAGCAGCCAAGAACGGGGGGCTGAAGCTTTCTTT
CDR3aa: CASSQERGAEAFF

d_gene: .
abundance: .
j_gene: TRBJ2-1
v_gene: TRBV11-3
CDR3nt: TGTGCCAGCAGCTTAGTCGACAGTAATGAGCAGTTCTTC
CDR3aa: CASSLVDSNEQFF

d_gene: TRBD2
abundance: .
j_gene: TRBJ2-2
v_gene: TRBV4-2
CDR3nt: TGTGCCAGCAGCCAAGTGACTAGCGGGAGGGCCGGCGGGGAGCTGTTTTTT
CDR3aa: CASSQVTSGRAGGELFF

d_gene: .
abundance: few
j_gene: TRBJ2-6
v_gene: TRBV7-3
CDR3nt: TGTGCCAGCAGCTTAGGCCCGAACTCTGGGGCCAACGTCCTGACTTTC
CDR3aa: CASSLGPNSGANVLTF

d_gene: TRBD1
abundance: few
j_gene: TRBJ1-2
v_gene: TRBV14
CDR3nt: TGTGCCAGCAGCCCAGACAGGGTTCGAGGCTACACCTTC
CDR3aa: CASSPDRVRGYTF

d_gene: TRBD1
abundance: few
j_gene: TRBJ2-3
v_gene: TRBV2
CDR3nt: TGTGCCAGCGGGCAACAGGGGAATGCAGATACGCAGTATTTT
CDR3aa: CASGQQGNADTQYF

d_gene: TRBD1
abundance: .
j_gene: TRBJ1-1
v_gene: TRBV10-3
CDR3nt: TGTGCCACTTGGGACAGGGGGCTGGTAGTAAACACTGAAGCTTTCTTT
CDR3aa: CATWDRGLVVNTEAFF

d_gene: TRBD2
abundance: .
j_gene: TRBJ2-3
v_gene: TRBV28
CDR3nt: TGTGCCAGCAGGAAGCGGGAGAGAGATACGCAGTATTTT
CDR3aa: CASRKRERDTQYF

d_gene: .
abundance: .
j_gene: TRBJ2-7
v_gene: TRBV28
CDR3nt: TGTGCCAGCCAATCCCCCGGCTCCTACGAGCAGTACTTC
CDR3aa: CASQSPGSYEQYF

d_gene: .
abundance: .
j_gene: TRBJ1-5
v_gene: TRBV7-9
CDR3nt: TGTTCCAGCAGCCGGGACATTAGCAATCAGCCCCAGCATTTT
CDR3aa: CSSSRDISNQPQHF

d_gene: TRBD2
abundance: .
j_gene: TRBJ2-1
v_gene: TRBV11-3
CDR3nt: TGTGCCAGCAGCTGGGGGGGAGAGTCTTACAATGAGCAGTTCTTC
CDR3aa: CASSWGGESYNEQFF

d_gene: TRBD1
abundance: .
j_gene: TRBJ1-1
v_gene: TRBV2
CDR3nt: TGTGCCAGCAGAGCCGGACAGGGGAGCACTGAAGCTTTCTTT
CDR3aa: CASRAGQGSTEAFF

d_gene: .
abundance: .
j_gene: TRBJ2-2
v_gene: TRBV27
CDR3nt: TGTGCCAGCAGTTACCGGCGGCTCGGGGGCACCGGGGAGCTGTTTTTT
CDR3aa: CASSYRRLGGTGELFF

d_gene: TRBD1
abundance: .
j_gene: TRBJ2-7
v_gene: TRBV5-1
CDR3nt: TGCGCCAGCAGCACTAGACAGGGGATCTACGAGCAGTACTTC
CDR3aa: CASSTRQGIYEQYF

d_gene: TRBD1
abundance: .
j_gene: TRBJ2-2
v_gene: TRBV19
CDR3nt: TGTGCCAGTAGTGACCCGGGGACAGGGTGGACCGGGGAGCTGTTTTTT
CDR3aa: CASSDPGTGWTGELFF

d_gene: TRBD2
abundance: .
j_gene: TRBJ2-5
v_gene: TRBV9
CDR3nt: TGTGCCAGCAGCCCCCAGACTAGCGGGAGTGTTAAAGAGACCCAGTACTTC
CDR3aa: CASSPQTSGSVKETQYF

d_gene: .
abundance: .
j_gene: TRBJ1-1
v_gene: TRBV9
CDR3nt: TGTGCCAGCAGCGCCAGGGGCCCCGGGATCGCTGAAGCTTTCTTT
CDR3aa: CASSARGPGIAEAFF

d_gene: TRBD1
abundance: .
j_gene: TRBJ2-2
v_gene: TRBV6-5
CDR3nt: TGTGCCAGCAGCTTTCGGACAGGAGCAACCGGGGAGCTGTTTTTT
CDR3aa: CASSFRTGATGELFF

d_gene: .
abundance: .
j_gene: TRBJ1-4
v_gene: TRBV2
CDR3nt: TGTGCCAGCAGTCTCCGGGACAAAATACCTTATTCTTCGAATGAAAAACTGTTTTTT
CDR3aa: CASSLRDKIPYSSNEKLFF

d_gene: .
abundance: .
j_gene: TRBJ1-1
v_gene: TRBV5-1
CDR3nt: TGCGCCAGCAAATTCGGGAACACTGAAGCTTTCTTT
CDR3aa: CASKFGNTEAFF

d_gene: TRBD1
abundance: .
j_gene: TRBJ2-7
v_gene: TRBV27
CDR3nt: TGTGCCAGCAGTTTCCTCGGACAGGCGAGCTCCTACGAGCAGTACTTC
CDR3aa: CASSFLGQASSYEQYF

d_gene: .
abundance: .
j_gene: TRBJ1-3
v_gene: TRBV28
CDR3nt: TGTGCCAGCATCGACAGCCCCAAGAGCTCTGGAAACACCATATATTTT
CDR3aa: CASIDSPKSSGNTIYF

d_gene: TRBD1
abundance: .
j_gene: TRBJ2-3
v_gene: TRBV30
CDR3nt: TGTGCCTGGACTAGGGACAGGGGGCTCGCAGATACGCAGTATTTT
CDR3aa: CAWTRDRGLADTQYF

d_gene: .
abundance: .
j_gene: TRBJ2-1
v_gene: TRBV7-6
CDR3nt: TGTGCCAGCAGCTTAGAGGGGGGCGGGAGTAATGAGCAGTTCTTC
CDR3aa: CASSLEGGGSNEQFF

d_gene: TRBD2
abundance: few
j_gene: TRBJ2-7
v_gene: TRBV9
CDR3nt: TGTGCCAGCAGCGTAGAAGGCGGGAGCTCCTACGAGCAGTACTTC
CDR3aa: CASSVEGGSSYEQYF

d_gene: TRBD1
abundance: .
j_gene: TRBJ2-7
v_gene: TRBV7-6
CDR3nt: TGTGCCAGCAGCACTCTACAGGGGTCCTACGAGCAGTACTTC
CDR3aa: CASSTLQGSYEQYF

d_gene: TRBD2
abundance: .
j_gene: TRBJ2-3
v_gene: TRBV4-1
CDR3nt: TGCGCCAGCAGCCATAGGGCGAATGCGGGAGGGCAAGTCGATACGCAGTATTTT
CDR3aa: CASSHRANAGGQVDTQYF

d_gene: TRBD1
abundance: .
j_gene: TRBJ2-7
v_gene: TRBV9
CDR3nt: TGTGCCAGCAGCAGGGGGGACAGGGGGGTCGGGGAGCAGTACTTC
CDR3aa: CASSRGDRGVGEQYF

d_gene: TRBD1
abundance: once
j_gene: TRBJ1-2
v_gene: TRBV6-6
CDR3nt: TGTGCCAGCAGCCCTGACAGGGCCTCTAAAGGCTACACCTTC
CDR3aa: CASSPDRASKGYTF

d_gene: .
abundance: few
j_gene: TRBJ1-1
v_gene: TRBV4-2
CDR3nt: TGTGCCAGCAGCCAAGGGGGGGGGATGAACACTGAAGCTTTCTTT
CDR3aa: CASSQGGGMNTEAFF

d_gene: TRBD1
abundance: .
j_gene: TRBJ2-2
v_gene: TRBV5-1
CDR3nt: TGCGCCAGCAGCTTCCTGACAGGGGGCCCAGACACCGGGGAGCTGTTTTTT
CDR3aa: CASSFLTGGPDTGELFF

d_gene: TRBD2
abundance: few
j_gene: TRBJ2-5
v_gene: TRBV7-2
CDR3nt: TGTGCCAGCAGCTTAGGGTCCCAGCGGGGAGCGTGGGAGACCCAGTACTTC
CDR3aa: CASSLGSQRGAWETQYF

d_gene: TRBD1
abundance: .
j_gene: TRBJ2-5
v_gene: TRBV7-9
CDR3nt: TGTGCCAGCAGCATTGGACAGGGGGCGAAAGAGACCCAGTACTTC
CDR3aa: CASSIGQGAKETQYF

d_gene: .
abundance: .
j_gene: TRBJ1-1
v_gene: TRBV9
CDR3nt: TGTGCCAGCAGCGTAGTGGGGGCTGACACTGAAGCTTTCTTT
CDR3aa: CASSVVGADTEAFF

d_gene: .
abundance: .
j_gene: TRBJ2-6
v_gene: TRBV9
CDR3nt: TGTGCCAGCAGCGTAGTGCGGAACTCTGGGGCCAACGTCCTGACTTTC
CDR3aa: CASSVVRNSGANVLTF

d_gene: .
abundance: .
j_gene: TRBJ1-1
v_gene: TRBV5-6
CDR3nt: TGTGCCAGCAGACCAGGGTTCGAGAACACTGAAGCTTTCTTT
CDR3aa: CASRPGFENTEAFF

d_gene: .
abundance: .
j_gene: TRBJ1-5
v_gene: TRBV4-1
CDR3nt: TGCGCCAGCAGCCAAGGGTCGACGGGGAAGGGTCAGCCCCAGCATTTT
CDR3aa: CASSQGSTGKGQPQHF

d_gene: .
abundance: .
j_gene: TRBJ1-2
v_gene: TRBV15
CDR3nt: TGTGCCACCAGCGAGAACCGGGGGACCTATGGCTACACCTTC
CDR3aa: CATSENRGTYGYTF

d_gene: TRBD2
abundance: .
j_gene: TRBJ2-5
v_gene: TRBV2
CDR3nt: TGTGCCAGCATCGGACTAGCGGGAGCTGGGACCCAGTACTTC
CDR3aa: CASIGLAGAGTQYF

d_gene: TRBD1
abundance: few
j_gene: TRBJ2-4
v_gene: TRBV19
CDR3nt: TGTGCCAGTAGTATAAAGGGACAGGGGGACATTCAGTACTTC
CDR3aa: CASSIKGQGDIQYF

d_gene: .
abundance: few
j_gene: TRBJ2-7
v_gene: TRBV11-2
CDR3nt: TGTGCCAGCAGCTTCTCCACTACGGGGCAGTACTTC
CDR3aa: CASSFSTTGQYF

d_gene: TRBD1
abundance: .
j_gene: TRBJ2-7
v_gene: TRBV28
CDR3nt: TGTGCCAGCAGGGGTGGGACAGGGGGCCACGAGCAGTACTTC
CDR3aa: CASRGGTGGHEQYF

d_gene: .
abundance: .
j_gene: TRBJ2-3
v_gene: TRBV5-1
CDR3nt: TGCGCCAGCAGCTTGGAAGGGGGAGATGGCACAGATACGCAGTATTTT
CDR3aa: CASSLEGGDGTDTQYF

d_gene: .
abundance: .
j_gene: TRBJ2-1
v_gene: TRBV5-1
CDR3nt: TGCGCCAGCCGCGACCCCTCCGGGAACGATGAGCAGTTCTTC
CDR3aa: CASRDPSGNDEQFF

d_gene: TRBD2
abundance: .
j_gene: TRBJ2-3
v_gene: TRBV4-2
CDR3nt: TGTGCCAGCAGCCAATTTTCAACTAGCGGGAGTGGCACAGATACGCAGTATTTT
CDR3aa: CASSQFSTSGSGTDTQYF

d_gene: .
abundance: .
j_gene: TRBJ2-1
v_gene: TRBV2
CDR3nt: TGTGCCAGTGGGGGGGCGGGCGGCGGGGGTGGTAATGAGCAGTTCTTC
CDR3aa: CASGGAGGGGGNEQFF

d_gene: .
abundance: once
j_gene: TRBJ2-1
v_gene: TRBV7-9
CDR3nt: TGTTCCAGCAGCTTAGAGGGGAATGAGCAGTTCTTC
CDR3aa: CSSSLEGNEQFF

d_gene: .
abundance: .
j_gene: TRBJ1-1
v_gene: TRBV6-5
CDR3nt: TGTGCCAGCACCTTAAGGGGACTTGGCACTGAAGCTTTCTTT
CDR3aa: CASTLRGLGTEAFF